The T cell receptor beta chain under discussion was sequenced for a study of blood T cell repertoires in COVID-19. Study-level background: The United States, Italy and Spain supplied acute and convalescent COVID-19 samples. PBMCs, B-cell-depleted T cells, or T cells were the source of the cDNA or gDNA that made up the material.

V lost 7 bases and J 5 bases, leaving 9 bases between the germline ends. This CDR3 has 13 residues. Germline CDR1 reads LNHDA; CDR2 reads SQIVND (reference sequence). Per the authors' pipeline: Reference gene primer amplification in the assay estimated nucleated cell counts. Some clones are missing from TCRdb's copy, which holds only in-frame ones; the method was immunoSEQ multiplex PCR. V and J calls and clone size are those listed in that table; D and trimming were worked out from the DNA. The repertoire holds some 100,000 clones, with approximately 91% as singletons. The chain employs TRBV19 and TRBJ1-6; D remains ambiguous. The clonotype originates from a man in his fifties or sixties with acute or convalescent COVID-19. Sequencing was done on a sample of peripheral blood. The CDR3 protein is CASKMGDNSPLHF. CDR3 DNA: TGTGCCAGTAAAATGGGAGATAATTCACCCCTCCACTTT. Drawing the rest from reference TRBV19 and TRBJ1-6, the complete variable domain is DGGITQSPKYLFRKEGQNVTLSCEQNLNHDAMYWYRQDPGQGLRLIYYSQIVNDFQKGDIAEGYSVSREKKESFPLTVTSAQKNPTAFYLCASKMGDNSPLHFGNGTRLTVT.